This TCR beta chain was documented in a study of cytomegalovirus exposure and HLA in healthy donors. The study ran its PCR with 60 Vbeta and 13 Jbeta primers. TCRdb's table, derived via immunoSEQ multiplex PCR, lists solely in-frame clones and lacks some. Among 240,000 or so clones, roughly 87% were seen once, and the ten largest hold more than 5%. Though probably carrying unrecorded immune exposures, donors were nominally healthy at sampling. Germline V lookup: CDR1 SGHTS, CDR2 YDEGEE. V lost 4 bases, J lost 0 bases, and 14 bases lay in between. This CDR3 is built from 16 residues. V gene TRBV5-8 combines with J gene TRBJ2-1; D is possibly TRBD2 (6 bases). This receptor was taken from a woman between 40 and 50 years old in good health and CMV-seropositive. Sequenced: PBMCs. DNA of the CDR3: TGTGCCAGCAGCCGATTTGGGGGGAGCTCCTACAATGAGCAGTTCTTC. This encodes CASSRFGGSSYNEQFF.